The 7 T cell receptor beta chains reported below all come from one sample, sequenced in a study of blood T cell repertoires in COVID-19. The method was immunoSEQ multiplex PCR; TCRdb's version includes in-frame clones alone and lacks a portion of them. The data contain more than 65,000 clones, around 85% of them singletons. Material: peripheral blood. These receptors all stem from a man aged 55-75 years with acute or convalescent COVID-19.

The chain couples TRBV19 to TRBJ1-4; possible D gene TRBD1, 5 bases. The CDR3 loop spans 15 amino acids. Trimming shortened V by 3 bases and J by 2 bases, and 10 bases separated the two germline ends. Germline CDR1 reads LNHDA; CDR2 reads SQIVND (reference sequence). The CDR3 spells CASSISAGTNEKLFF. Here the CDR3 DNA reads TGTGCCAGTAGTATTTCTGCAGGGACTAATGAAAAACTGTTTTTT.

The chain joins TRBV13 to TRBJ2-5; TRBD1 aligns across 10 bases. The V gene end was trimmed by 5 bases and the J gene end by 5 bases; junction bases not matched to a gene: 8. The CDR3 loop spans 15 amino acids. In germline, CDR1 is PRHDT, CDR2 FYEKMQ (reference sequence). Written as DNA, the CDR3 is TGTGCCAGCAGCATGGGACAGGGGACAGGGGAGACCCAGTACTTC. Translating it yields CASSMGQGTGETQYF.

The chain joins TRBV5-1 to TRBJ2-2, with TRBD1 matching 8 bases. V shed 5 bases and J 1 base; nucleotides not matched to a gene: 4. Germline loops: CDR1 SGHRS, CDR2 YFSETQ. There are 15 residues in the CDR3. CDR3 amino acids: CASSDRGQNTGELFF. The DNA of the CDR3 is TGCGCCAGCAGTGACAGGGGCCAGAACACCGGGGAGCTGTTTTTT.

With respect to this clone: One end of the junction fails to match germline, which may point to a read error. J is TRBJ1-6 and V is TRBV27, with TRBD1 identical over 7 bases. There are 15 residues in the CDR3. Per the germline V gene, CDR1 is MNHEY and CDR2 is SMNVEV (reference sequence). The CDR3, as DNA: TGTGCCAGCAGTTTACGGATGACAGGGAATTCACCCCCCCACTTT. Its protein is CASSLRMTGNSPPHF.

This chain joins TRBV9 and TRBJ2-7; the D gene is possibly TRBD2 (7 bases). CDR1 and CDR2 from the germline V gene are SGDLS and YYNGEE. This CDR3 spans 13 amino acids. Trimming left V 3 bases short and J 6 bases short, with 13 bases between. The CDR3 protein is CASSAARGAEQYF. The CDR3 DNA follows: TGTGCCAGCAGCGCGGCCCGGGGGGCCGAGCAGTACTTC.

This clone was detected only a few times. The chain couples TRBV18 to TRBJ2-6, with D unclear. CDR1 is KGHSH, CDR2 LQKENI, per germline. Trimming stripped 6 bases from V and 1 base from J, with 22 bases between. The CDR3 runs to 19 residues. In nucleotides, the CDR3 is TGTGCCAGCTCTCCCGGCACCCCCACAGATTGGTCTGGGGCCAACGTCCTGACTTTC. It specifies CASSPGTPTDWSGANVLTF.

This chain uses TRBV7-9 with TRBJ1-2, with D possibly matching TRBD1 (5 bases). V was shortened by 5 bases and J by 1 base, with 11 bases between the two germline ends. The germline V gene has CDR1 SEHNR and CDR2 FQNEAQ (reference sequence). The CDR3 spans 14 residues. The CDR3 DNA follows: TGTGCCAGCAGCCTACAGGAGAGTAACTATGGCTACACCTTC. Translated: CASSLQESNYGYTF.